This T cell receptor (beta chain) stems from a study of shared clonotypes between healthy human individuals. The CDR3 extends over 11 amino acids. Trimming cost V 7 bases and J 7 bases, with 12 bases left between them. Germline CDR1 and CDR2: DFQATT and SNEGSKA (reference sequence). Sequencing was performed with immunoSEQ multiplex PCR; in TCRdb, only in-frame clones are kept and a portion is missing. The table has about 180,000 clones, 90% to 95% seen once. A note on this clone: What it binds is unknown.

Study-level results: Represented diversity, genetic and exposure-history alike, was limited by few donors.

Splitting of CD4+ cells produced CD45RA+ naive and CD45RA-negative memory subsets. J is TRBJ2-3 and V is TRBV20-1; D possibly matches TRBD1 or TRBD2 (6 bases each). The receptor was isolated from a woman aged 25 to 39 in good health. Sequences were obtained from naive CD4+ T cells sorted from blood. The subset: CD45RA+ positively selected. The CDR3 reads CSGGAANTQYF. The CDR3 DNA follows: TGCAGTGGGGGGGCAGCCAATACGCAGTATTTT.